Included here is one T cell receptor beta chain sequence, with context. At one boundary the junction diverges from the germline segment, which might be a read error. The CDR3 has 13 amino acids. The germline V gene encodes CDR1 MNHEY and CDR2 SVGAGI. These data belong to a study of blood T cell repertoires in COVID-19. In the study overall: Material from acute and convalescent COVID-19 was sourced from the United States, Italy and Spain.

As processed by the authors: Nucleated cell counts were estimated from reference gene primer amplification. Only in-frame clones appear in the TCRdb table, and some are missing; sequencing was by immunoSEQ multiplex PCR. Clone size and the V and J calls come from that table; the DNA yielded D and trimming. The sample consists of around 200,000 clones, about 83% of them appearing once. Sequencing was done on a sample of peripheral blood. The receptor comes from a person aged 65-85 years with COVID-19, enrolled during active disease. The chain is built from TRBV6-5 and TRBJ2-7, with TRBD1 matching 8 bases. The CDR3 loop is CASISDSGQGVAF. In nucleotides, the CDR3 is TGTGCCAGCATCTCGGACTCTGGACAGGGAGTGGCATTC.